This TCR beta chain was documented in a study of OX40 agonist ivuxolimab in advanced cancers. Some clones are missing from TCRdb's copy, which holds only in-frame ones; the method was immunoSEQ multiplex PCR. The table lists about 120,000 clones, about 94% of them singletons. The TCR was taken from an adult with an advanced solid tumor such as melanoma, head and neck, liver or kidney cancer. Sequencing used CD4+ or CD8+ T cells sorted from blood, obtained in a trial of the OX40 agonist ivuxolimab.

CDR3 coding DNA: TGTGCCAGCAGTTACTCGAAGGGTGGGAACACCATATATTTT. Residues: CASSYSKGGNTIYF. The rearrangement joins TRBV6-5 to TRBJ1-3; D uncertain. The V end lost 0 bases, the J end lost 7 bases, and 10 bases lay between the germline ends. Germline lookup yields CDR1 MNHEY and CDR2 SVGAGI. The CDR3 loop spans 14 amino acids.